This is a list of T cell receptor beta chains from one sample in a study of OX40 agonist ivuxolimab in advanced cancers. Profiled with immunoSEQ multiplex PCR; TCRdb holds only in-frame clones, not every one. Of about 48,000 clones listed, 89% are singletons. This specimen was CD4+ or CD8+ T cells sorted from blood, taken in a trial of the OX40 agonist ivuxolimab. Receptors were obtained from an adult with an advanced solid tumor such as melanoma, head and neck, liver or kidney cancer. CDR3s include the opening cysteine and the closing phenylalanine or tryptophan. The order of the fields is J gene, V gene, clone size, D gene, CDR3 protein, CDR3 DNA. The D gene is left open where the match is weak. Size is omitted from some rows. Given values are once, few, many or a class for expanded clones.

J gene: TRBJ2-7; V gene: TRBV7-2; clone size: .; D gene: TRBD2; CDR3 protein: CASSSSVGGSYEQYF; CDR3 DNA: TGTGCCAGCAGCTCCAGTGTGGGGGGGTCCTACGAGCAGTACTTC
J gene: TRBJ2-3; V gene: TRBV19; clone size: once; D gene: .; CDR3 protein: CASSIGGPDTQYF; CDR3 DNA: TGTGCCAGTAGTATTGGAGGGCCAGATACGCAGTATTTT
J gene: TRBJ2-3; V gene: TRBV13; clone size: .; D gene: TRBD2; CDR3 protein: CASSLGGLAERDTQYF; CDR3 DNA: TGTGCCAGCAGCTTAGGGGGACTAGCGGAAAGGGATACGCAGTATTTT
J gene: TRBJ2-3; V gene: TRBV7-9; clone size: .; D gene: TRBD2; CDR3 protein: CASIPPAGWGADTQYF; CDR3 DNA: TGTGCCAGCATCCCCCCAGCGGGATGGGGGGCAGATACGCAGTATTTT
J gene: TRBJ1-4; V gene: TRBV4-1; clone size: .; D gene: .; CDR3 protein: CASSQNGVATNEKLFF; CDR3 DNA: TGCGCCAGCAGCCAAAATGGTGTGGCAACTAATGAAAAACTGTTTTTT
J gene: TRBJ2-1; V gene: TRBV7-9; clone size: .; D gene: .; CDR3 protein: CASGLTLDNEQFF; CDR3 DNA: TGTGCCAGCGGGCTTACACTAGACAATGAGCAGTTCTTC
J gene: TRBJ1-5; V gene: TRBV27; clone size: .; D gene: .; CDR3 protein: CASSFSWESNQPQHF; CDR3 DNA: TGTGCCAGCAGTTTCTCTTGGGAGAGCAATCAGCCCCAGCATTTT
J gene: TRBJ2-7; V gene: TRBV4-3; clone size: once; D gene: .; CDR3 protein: CASSQDRGRWEGEQYF; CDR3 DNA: TGCGCCAGCAGCCAAGATCGGGGCAGATGGGAAGGCGAGCAGTACTTC
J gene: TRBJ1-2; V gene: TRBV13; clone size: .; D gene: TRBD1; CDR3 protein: CASAPSRDRGVAPVEKIGYTF; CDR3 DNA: TGTGCCAGCGCACCCTCGAGGGACAGGGGTGTGGCCCCAGTGGAAAAGATCGGCTACACCTTC
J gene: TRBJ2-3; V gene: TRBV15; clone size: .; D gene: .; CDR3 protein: CATSRDEGSRTDTQYF; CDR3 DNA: TGTGCCACCAGCAGAGATGAGGGTTCTCGCACAGATACGCAGTATTTT
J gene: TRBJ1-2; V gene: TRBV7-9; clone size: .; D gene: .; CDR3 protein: CASSPTGSYYGYTF; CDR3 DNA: TGTGCCAGCAGCCCCACAGGCTCCTACTATGGCTACACCTTC
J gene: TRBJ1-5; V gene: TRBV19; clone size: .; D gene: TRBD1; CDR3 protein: CASKTGTGLPQPQHF; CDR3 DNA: TGTGCCAGTAAGACGGGGACAGGGCTTCCCCAGCCCCAGCATTTT
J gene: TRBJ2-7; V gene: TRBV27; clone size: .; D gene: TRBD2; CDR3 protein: CASSLRGGAYEQYF; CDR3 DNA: TGTGCCAGCAGTTTACGCGGGGGGGCCTACGAGCAGTACTTC
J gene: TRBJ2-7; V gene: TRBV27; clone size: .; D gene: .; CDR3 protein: CASRRDYEQYF; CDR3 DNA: TGTGCCAGCCGCAGGGACTACGAGCAGTACTTC
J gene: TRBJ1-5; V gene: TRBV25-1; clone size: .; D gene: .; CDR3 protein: CASSGGENQPQHF; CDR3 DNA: TGTGCCAGCAGTGGAGGGGAAAATCAGCCCCAGCATTTT
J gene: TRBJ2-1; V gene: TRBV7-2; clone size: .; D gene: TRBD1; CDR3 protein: CASSQSDRYNEQFF; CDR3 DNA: TGCGCCAGCAGCCAGTCGGACAGGTACAATGAGCAGTTCTTC
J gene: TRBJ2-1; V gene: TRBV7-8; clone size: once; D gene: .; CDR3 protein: CASSLKAGHFNEQFF; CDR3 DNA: TGTGCCAGCAGCTTGAAGGCAGGGCACTTCAATGAGCAGTTCTTC
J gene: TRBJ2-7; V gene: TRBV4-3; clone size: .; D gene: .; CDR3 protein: CASSQDPDSNYEQYF; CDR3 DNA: TGCGCCAGCAGCCAAGATCCCGACAGTAACTACGAGCAGTACTTC
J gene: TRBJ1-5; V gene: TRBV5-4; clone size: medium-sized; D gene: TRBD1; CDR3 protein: CASAGGLDQPQHF; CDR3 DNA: TGTGCCAGCGCAGGGGGGTTGGATCAGCCCCAGCATTTT
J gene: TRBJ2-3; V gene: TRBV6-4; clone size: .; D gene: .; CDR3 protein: CASSFSVGAGDTQYF; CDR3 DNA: TGTGCCAGCAGCTTCTCGGTTGGAGCCGGAGATACGCAGTATTTT
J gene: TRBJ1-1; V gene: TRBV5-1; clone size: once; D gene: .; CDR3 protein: CASSLVRGMNTEAFF; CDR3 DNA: TGCGCCAGCAGCTTGGTAAGGGGAATGAACACTGAAGCTTTCTTT
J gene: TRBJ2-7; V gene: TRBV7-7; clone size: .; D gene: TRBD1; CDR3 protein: CASSPGTGISYEQYF; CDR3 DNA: TGTGCTAGCAGTCCCGGGACAGGGATCTCCTACGAGCAGTACTTC
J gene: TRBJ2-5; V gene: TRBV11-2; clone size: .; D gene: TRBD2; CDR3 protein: CASSLGTSDGETQYF; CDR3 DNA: TGTGCCAGCAGCTTAGGGACTAGCGACGGAGAGACCCAGTACTTC
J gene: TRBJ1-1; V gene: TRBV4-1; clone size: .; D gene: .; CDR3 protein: CASSPEAGVNTEAFF; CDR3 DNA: TGCGCCAGCAGCCCAGAGGCAGGGGTAAACACTGAAGCTTTCTTT